One T cell receptor (beta chain) is described in this entry. Its antigen remains undetermined. Libraries came from 5' RACE. For each TCR library, approximately 4,000 ng of total RNA was used. For each sample, cDNA synthesis with SMARTScribe reverse transcriptase was split into eight separate reactions. During cDNA synthesis, template switching was used to introduce unique molecular identifiers that contained a 6-nucleotide sample barcode. TCRalpha and TCRbeta cDNA was amplified by two nested PCRs of 16 and 9 cycles, with bead purification after each PCR. Before amplification, the cDNA was both treated with uracil DNA-glycosylase and purified with the QIAquick PCR purification kit. The second PCR added Illumina TruSeq-compatible adapters along with sample-specific barcodes. TapeStation and Qubit were used to check library quality and concentration, and 4 to 6 ng of each library went into the pool. Sequencing of pooled libraries was carried out on an Illumina HiSeq2500 single-index Rapid Run using 2 x 100 bp reads and custom sequencing primers. Regarding the original processing steps: PCR and sequencing errors were corrected by UMI-based consensus assembly using MiGEC version 1.2.6. MiXCR version 2.1.1 was used for V(D)J alignment, clonotype assembly and CDR3 extraction. Normalisation of gene usage, clonotype sharing and MAIT/NKT TCR abundance was achieved by analysing the top 1000, 10 000 and 20 000 clonotypes per sample. Diversity was computed as the inverse Simpson index with the vegan R package after downsampling to 27 000 UMIs. Statistical testing used paired Mann-Whitney U tests on the discordant twin pairs and applied Benjamini-Hochberg correction for multiple testing. TCRdb reprocessed the reads into one record per CDR3 protein sequence, lacking DNA. TCRdb, rather than the study authors, made the V and J calls. The sample's own table lists some 400,000 distinct CDR3 sequences. The ten largest make up roughly 2.3% of the sample.

This sample was taken from a study of monozygotic twins with inflammatory bowel disease (dated 2019 in TCRdb). At the level of the whole study: In total, roughly 28 monozygotic twin pairs made up the full study: 19 Danish pairs, all IBD-discordant, plus nine German pairs, of which four were IBD-concordant and five were IBD-discordant. The search for disease-associated traits relied mainly on comparing IBD patients with their genetically identical healthy co-twins within discordant pairs. Each individual had, on average, about 151 000 unique TCRalpha sequences and 181 000 unique TCRbeta sequences available for analysis.

From each donor, a roughly 2.5 ml peripheral blood sample was collected into PAXgene tubes and stored at -80 degrees C. Without any T cell sorting, total RNA was extracted from whole blood using the PAXgene blood miRNA kit on an automated QIAcube. Peripheral blood from monozygotic twin pairs concordant or discordant for inflammatory bowel disease was subjected to deep TCRalpha and TCRbeta repertoire profiling with unique molecular barcoding. Smoking habits were recorded for all twin pairs, and individuals were classified as current, former or never smokers. Broad study findings and their caveats: Measured by the inverse Simpson index, TCRbeta repertoire diversity was lower in IBD patients than in their healthy co-twins. Different T cell subtypes could not be distinguished in the analysis. The results gave no support for a single strong signal or clonotype linked to IBD. Repertoire similarity did not differ between concordant and discordant twins, possibly due to limited statistical power. IBD patients shared fewer clonotypes with other individuals than healthy twins did, most markedly in patients showing signs of disease activity. Background noise and inter-individual variability may have been introduced into the repertoires by the differing immunosuppressive treatments among patients.

Spanning cysteine to phenylalanine, the CDR3 consists of 15 amino acids. The record lacks a DNA sequence. CDR1 and CDR2, per the germline V gene, are SGHTA and FQGNSA. The rearrangement joined TRBV7-2 to TRBJ2-1; TCRdb's assignment of TRBD2 cannot be checked, as there is no DNA. This receptor was obtained from a human donor with ulcerative colitis or Crohn's disease, or a healthy co-twin of an affected twin (not recorded which). The sequenced material came from blood. The encoded CDR3 is CASSLAPPPVGEQFF.